This entry lists 8 T cell receptor beta chains sequenced from one sample in a study of OX40 agonist ivuxolimab in advanced cancers. TCRdb's copy holds only in-frame clones and misses some; the assay was immunoSEQ multiplex PCR. This sample has about 72,000 clones, with 80% to 90% found just once. This specimen was CD4+ or CD8+ T cells sorted from blood, taken in a trial of the OX40 agonist ivuxolimab. The receptors originated from an adult with an advanced solid tumor such as melanoma, head and neck, liver or kidney cancer.

This chain joins TRBV9 and TRBJ1-2; TRBD1 matches 9 bases. This CDR3 has 16 amino acids. After removal of 4 bases from V and 3 bases from J, the junction contained 10 bases not matched to a gene. Germline values: CDR1 SGDLS, CDR2 YYNGEE. CDR3 sequence: CASSPDRGQGYYGYTF. The CDR3 nucleotides read TGTGCCAGCAGCCCCGACCGGGGACAGGGTTACTATGGCTACACCTTC. The full variable domain, completed using reference TRBV9 and TRBJ1-2, is DSGVTQTPKHLITATGQRVTLRCSPRSGDLSVYWYQQSLDQGLQFLIQYYNGEERAKGNILERFSAQQFPDLHSELNLSSLELGDSALYFCASSPDRGQGYYGYTFGSGTRLTVV.

This chain joins TRBV19 and TRBJ1-3; 10 nucleotides align to TRBD1. This CDR3 spans 17 amino acids. The V gene end was trimmed by 5 bases and the J gene end by 3 bases; junction bases not matched to a gene: 10. Germline CDR1 is LNHDA and CDR2 is SQIVND (reference sequence). The DNA for the CDR3 is TGTGCCAGTAGTCAGGGACAGGGGATCCTTTTTGGAAACACCATATATTTT. Encoded protein: CASSQGQGILFGNTIYF.

The chain employs TRBV7-9 and TRBJ1-5; D is unclear. The V and J ends lost 5 bases and 0 bases respectively, with 5 bases between them. Germline assignment: CDR1 SEHNR and CDR2 FQNEAQ (reference sequence). The CDR3 length is 13 residues. DNA for the CDR3: TGTGCCAGCAGCAGGGATAGCAATCAGCCCCAGCATTTT. It specifies CASSRDSNQPQHF.

V usage is TRBV2 and J usage is TRBJ1-4, with D perhaps TRBD1 (6 bases). Germline V CDR1 and CDR2: SNHLY, FYNNEI. Between the trimmed V and J ends, which lost 0 bases and 13 bases, there was a span of 9 bases. The CDR3 has 12 amino acids. In DNA, the CDR3 is TGTGCCAGCAGTGAAGCGGGGGCGCGACTGTTTTTT. This encodes CASSEAGARLFF.

This clone was seen only a few times. The chain combines TRBV10-3 with TRBJ1-2, with TRBD1 matching 11 bases. J gave up 6 bases and V 0 bases, and 6 bases lay outside the gene matches. The CDR3 contains 16 residues. CDR1 is ENHRY and CDR2 is SYGVKD in the germline V gene. The CDR3 is CAISESAGTGGNGYTF. The CDR3 DNA follows: TGTGCCATCAGTGAGTCGGCCGGGACAGGGGGGAATGGCTACACCTTC.

V usage is TRBV18 and J usage is TRBJ2-2, with D unclear. The CDR3 totals 14 residues. The germline V and J ends were trimmed by 6 bases and 1 base, with 9 bases remaining between them. Germline-derived CDR1 and CDR2 are KGHSH and LQKENI. CDR3 protein: CASSPGQNTGELFF. The CDR3, as DNA: TGTGCCAGCTCTCCGGGCCAGAACACCGGGGAGCTGTTTTTT.

This chain connects TRBV2 to TRBJ2-1; 8 bases map to TRBD2. V shed 5 bases, J shed 8 bases, and the junction held 8 bases outside the gene matches. Germline V gene lookup returns CDR1 SNHLY and CDR2 FYNNEI. CDR3 length: 14 amino acids. The CDR3, as DNA: TGTGCCAGCAGTCGCCTAGCGGGTCTGGATGAGCAGTTCTTC. Protein: CASSRLAGLDEQFF.

This clone was counted a single time. The gene calls are TRBV6-5 and TRBJ1-2, with a weak D call TRBD1 (5 bases). V dropped 6 bases and J dropped 9 bases, with 14 bases sitting between them. Germline-derived CDR1 and CDR2 are MNHEY and SVGAGI. The CDR3 is made up of 12 amino acids. The CDR3 spells CASSLIDSSYTF. For the CDR3, the DNA is TGTGCCAGCAGCCTGATTGACAGCAGCTACACCTTC.